This is a list of T cell receptor beta chains from one sample in a study of blood T cell repertoires in COVID-19. TCRdb's copy holds only in-frame clones and misses some; the assay was immunoSEQ multiplex PCR. This table has around 68,000 clones, approximately 79% appearing once. What was sequenced was peripheral blood. These receptors came from a woman aged 45-59 years with acute or convalescent COVID-19. Both conserved end residues are part of each CDR3. A D gene is named only where the DNA matches it firmly. Clone size appears in some rows only: once, few, many, or a class for an expanded clone.

clone_size: -; cdr3_length: 14; d_call: TRBD1; v_call: TRBV5-1; j_call: TRBJ2-5; cdr3_aa: CASRNDRGQETQYF; cdr3_nt: TGCGCCAGCAGAAATGACAGGGGGCAAGAGACCCAGTACTTC
clone_size: -; cdr3_length: 15; d_call: TRBD2; v_call: TRBV10-2; j_call: TRBJ2-1; cdr3_aa: CASSTGTSDYNEQFF; cdr3_nt: TGCGCCAGCAGCACCGGGACTAGCGATTACAATGAGCAGTTCTTC
clone_size: -; cdr3_length: 11; d_call: -; v_call: TRBV28; j_call: TRBJ2-1; cdr3_aa: CASSLEDRQFF; cdr3_nt: TGTGCCAGCAGTTTGGAGGACAGGCAGTTCTTC
clone_size: -; cdr3_length: 15; d_call: TRBD2; v_call: TRBV6-6; j_call: TRBJ2-5; cdr3_aa: CASRGASAGVGTQYF; cdr3_nt: TGTGCCAGCAGGGGGGCCTCAGCGGGAGTCGGGACCCAGTACTTC
clone_size: -; cdr3_length: 13; d_call: -; v_call: TRBV7-6; j_call: TRBJ2-3; cdr3_aa: CASSLVYSDTQYF; cdr3_nt: TGTGCCAGCAGCTTAGTGTATTCAGATACGCAGTATTTT
clone_size: -; cdr3_length: 11; d_call: -; v_call: TRBV5-4; j_call: TRBJ2-3; cdr3_aa: CASSMRDTQYF; cdr3_nt: TGTGCCAGCAGCATGAGAGATACGCAGTATTTT
clone_size: once; cdr3_length: 16; d_call: TRBD1; v_call: TRBV4-1; j_call: TRBJ2-2; cdr3_aa: CASREEGQGPAGELFF; cdr3_nt: TGCGCCAGCAGGGAAGAAGGACAGGGGCCTGCCGGGGAGCTGTTTTTT
clone_size: -; cdr3_length: 18; d_call: TRBD1; v_call: TRBV5-8; j_call: TRBJ2-5; cdr3_aa: CASSSPSGTGGWSKTQYF; cdr3_nt: TGTGCCAGCAGCTCCCCCTCCGGGACAGGGGGCTGGAGTAAGACCCAGTACTTC
clone_size: -; cdr3_length: 19; d_call: TRBD2; v_call: TRBV14; j_call: TRBJ2-2; cdr3_aa: CASSQVGVSGRRVIRELFF; cdr3_nt: TGTGCCAGCAGCCAAGTCGGTGTCAGCGGGAGACGGGTTATCAGGGAGCTGTTTTTT
clone_size: -; cdr3_length: 11; d_call: -; v_call: TRBV29-1; j_call: TRBJ1-2; cdr3_aa: CSAHSGDGYTF; cdr3_nt: TGCAGCGCGCACTCAGGGGATGGCTACACCTTC
clone_size: -; cdr3_length: 13; d_call: TRBD1; v_call: TRBV2; j_call: TRBJ1-5; cdr3_aa: CAARQGGNQPQHF; cdr3_nt: TGTGCCGCAAGACAGGGAGGCAATCAGCCCCAGCATTTT
clone_size: -; cdr3_length: 15; d_call: TRBD2; v_call: TRBV7-2; j_call: TRBJ2-1; cdr3_aa: CASSLGAGVYNEQFF; cdr3_nt: TGTGCCAGCAGCTTAGGAGCGGGAGTGTACAATGAGCAGTTCTTC
clone_size: -; cdr3_length: 16; d_call: -; v_call: TRBV4-2; j_call: TRBJ1-3; cdr3_aa: CASSHPGTTSGNTIYF; cdr3_nt: TGTGCCAGCAGCCACCCCGGGACAACCTCTGGAAACACCATATATTTT
clone_size: -; cdr3_length: 13; d_call: TRBD2; v_call: TRBV6-5; j_call: TRBJ2-1; cdr3_aa: CASRGLAGGPQFF; cdr3_nt: TGTGCCAGCAGGGGACTAGCGGGGGGCCCTCAGTTCTTC
clone_size: -; cdr3_length: 13; d_call: -; v_call: TRBV7-9; j_call: TRBJ2-5; cdr3_aa: CASSLSGQGTQYF; cdr3_nt: TGTGCCAGCAGCTTAAGTGGCCAGGGGACCCAGTACTTC
clone_size: -; cdr3_length: 15; d_call: -; v_call: TRBV19; j_call: TRBJ1-3; cdr3_aa: CASSTDSFSGNTIYF; cdr3_nt: TGTGCCAGTAGTACAGACAGTTTCTCTGGAAACACCATATATTTT
clone_size: -; cdr3_length: 14; d_call: TRBD1; v_call: TRBV19; j_call: TRBJ1-1; cdr3_aa: CASSTGTGLTEAFF; cdr3_nt: TGTGCCAGTAGTACGGGGACAGGGCTCACTGAAGCTTTCTTT
clone_size: -; cdr3_length: 15; d_call: -; v_call: TRBV2; j_call: TRBJ1-5; cdr3_aa: CASRRDLGSNQPQHF; cdr3_nt: TGTGCCAGCAGGCGGGACCTCGGGAGCAATCAGCCCCAGCATTTT
clone_size: -; cdr3_length: 15; d_call: TRBD2; v_call: TRBV6-1; j_call: TRBJ2-1; cdr3_aa: CASSVAGVSYNEQFF; cdr3_nt: TGTGCCAGCAGTGTAGCGGGAGTCTCCTACAATGAGCAGTTCTTC
clone_size: few; cdr3_length: 15; d_call: TRBD1; v_call: TRBV6-5; j_call: TRBJ2-2; cdr3_aa: CASRGGQGNTGELFF; cdr3_nt: TGTGCCAGCAGAGGTGGACAGGGCAACACCGGGGAGCTGTTTTTT
clone_size: -; cdr3_length: 13; d_call: -; v_call: TRBV19; j_call: TRBJ1-1; cdr3_aa: CASNRVMNTEAFF; cdr3_nt: TGTGCCAGCAACAGGGTAATGAACACTGAAGCTTTCTTT
clone_size: -; cdr3_length: 15; d_call: -; v_call: TRBV10-3; j_call: TRBJ1-3; cdr3_aa: CAISETGPSGNTIYF; cdr3_nt: TGTGCCATCAGTGAGACAGGGCCGAGTGGAAACACCATATATTTT
clone_size: -; cdr3_length: 14; d_call: TRBD1; v_call: TRBV28; j_call: TRBJ2-7; cdr3_aa: CASSRDRGAYEQYF; cdr3_nt: TGTGCCAGCAGTAGGGACAGGGGAGCCTACGAGCAGTACTTC
clone_size: -; cdr3_length: 14; d_call: -; v_call: TRBV7-6; j_call: TRBJ2-7; cdr3_aa: CASSPGRWGLEQYF; cdr3_nt: TGTGCCAGCAGCCCGGGACGATGGGGGCTCGAGCAGTACTTC
clone_size: -; cdr3_length: 15; d_call: -; v_call: TRBV18; j_call: TRBJ1-1; cdr3_aa: CASSPATGTNTEAFF; cdr3_nt: TGTGCCAGCTCACCAGCGACAGGAACGAACACTGAAGCTTTCTTT
clone_size: -; cdr3_length: 15; d_call: -; v_call: TRBV9; j_call: TRBJ1-1; cdr3_aa: CASSVGDQGNTEAFF; cdr3_nt: TGTGCCAGCAGCGTAGGCGATCAGGGGAACACTGAAGCTTTCTTT
clone_size: -; cdr3_length: 13; d_call: -; v_call: TRBV2; j_call: TRBJ1-1; cdr3_aa: CASRGGANTEAFF; cdr3_nt: TGTGCCAGCAGGGGCGGGGCGAACACTGAAGCTTTCTTT
clone_size: -; cdr3_length: 14; d_call: -; v_call: TRBV6-2/TRBV6-3; j_call: TRBJ2-5; cdr3_aa: CASSYPIEGETQYF; cdr3_nt: TGTGCCAGCAGTTACCCCATCGAGGGAGAGACCCAGTACTTC
clone_size: -; cdr3_length: 15; d_call: TRBD1; v_call: TRBV7-8; j_call: TRBJ2-1; cdr3_aa: CASSSPGQGNNEQFF; cdr3_nt: TGTGCCAGCAGCTCGCCGGGACAGGGGAACAATGAGCAGTTCTTC
clone_size: -; cdr3_length: 11; d_call: -; v_call: TRBV2; j_call: TRBJ2-3; cdr3_aa: CASTEGVTQYF; cdr3_nt: TGTGCCAGCACCGAGGGAGTGACGCAGTATTTT
clone_size: -; cdr3_length: 13; d_call: -; v_call: TRBV7-2; j_call: TRBJ2-5; cdr3_aa: CASSLPGWETQYF; cdr3_nt: TGTGCCAGCAGCTTACCGGGTTGGGAGACCCAGTACTTC
clone_size: -; cdr3_length: 16; d_call: -; v_call: TRBV4-2; j_call: TRBJ1-2; cdr3_aa: CASSQDLGEGGYGYTF; cdr3_nt: TGTGCCAGCAGCCAAGATCTGGGGGAGGGTGGCTATGGCTACACCTTC
clone_size: -; cdr3_length: 16; d_call: -; v_call: TRBV10-3; j_call: TRBJ2-7; cdr3_aa: CAISEIPGTISDEQYF; cdr3_nt: TGTGCCATCAGTGAAATCCCGGGAACGATTTCCGACGAGCAGTACTTC
clone_size: -; cdr3_length: 14; d_call: -; v_call: TRBV19; j_call: TRBJ1-5; cdr3_aa: CASSVQEGNQPQHF; cdr3_nt: TGTGCCAGTAGTGTACAGGAGGGGAATCAGCCCCAGCATTTT
clone_size: -; cdr3_length: 14; d_call: -; v_call: TRBV6-5; j_call: TRBJ1-1; cdr3_aa: CAAKQGPMNTEAFF; cdr3_nt: TGTGCCGCAAAACAGGGCCCGATGAACACTGAAGCTTTCTTT
clone_size: -; cdr3_length: 15; d_call: -; v_call: TRBV4-1; j_call: TRBJ1-3; cdr3_aa: CASSQERPSGNTIYF; cdr3_nt: TGCGCCAGCAGCCAAGAGCGGCCCTCTGGAAACACCATATATTTT
clone_size: -; cdr3_length: 15; d_call: TRBD1; v_call: TRBV18; j_call: TRBJ1-5; cdr3_aa: CASSPGQGAGQPQHF; cdr3_nt: TGTGCCAGCTCACCAGGGCAGGGGGCAGGGCAGCCCCAGCATTTT
clone_size: -; cdr3_length: 15; d_call: -; v_call: TRBV30; j_call: TRBJ1-5; cdr3_aa: CAWSALFDSPQPQHF; cdr3_nt: TGTGCCTGGAGTGCCCTCTTTGACAGTCCTCAGCCCCAGCATTTT
clone_size: few; cdr3_length: 15; d_call: TRBD1; v_call: TRBV2; j_call: TRBJ1-2; cdr3_aa: CASSDRLGQGSGYTF; cdr3_nt: TGTGCCAGCAGTGATCGTTTAGGACAGGGGTCTGGCTACACCTTC
clone_size: -; cdr3_length: 15; d_call: TRBD1; v_call: TRBV7-9; j_call: TRBJ1-1; cdr3_aa: CASSFGTGVYTEAFF; cdr3_nt: TGTGCCAGCAGCTTTGGGACAGGGGTTTATACTGAAGCTTTCTTT
clone_size: once; cdr3_length: 13; d_call: -; v_call: TRBV3-1/TRBV3-2; j_call: TRBJ2-5; cdr3_aa: CASSQNTQETQYF; cdr3_nt: TGTGCCAGCAGCCAAAACACCCAAGAGACCCAGTACTTC
clone_size: -; cdr3_length: 14; d_call: TRBD1; v_call: TRBV15; j_call: TRBJ1-2; cdr3_aa: CATSLDRGGYGYTF; cdr3_nt: TGTGCCACCAGCCTCGACAGGGGTGGCTATGGCTACACCTTC
clone_size: -; cdr3_length: 15; d_call: -; v_call: TRBV30; j_call: TRBJ2-7; cdr3_aa: CAWSATYLATDEQYF; cdr3_nt: TGTGCCTGGAGTGCAACCTATCTAGCGACAGACGAGCAGTACTTC
clone_size: once; cdr3_length: 15; d_call: TRBD2; v_call: TRBV19; j_call: TRBJ2-5; cdr3_aa: CASRDGLAGGETQYF; cdr3_nt: TGTGCCAGTAGGGATGGACTAGCGGGGGGAGAGACCCAGTACTTC
clone_size: few; cdr3_length: 16; d_call: TRBD2; v_call: TRBV30; j_call: TRBJ2-3; cdr3_aa: CAWSGLAGVSTDTQYF; cdr3_nt: TGTGCCTGGAGTGGCCTAGCGGGAGTTAGCACAGATACGCAGTATTTT
clone_size: -; cdr3_length: 14; d_call: -; v_call: TRBV13; j_call: TRBJ2-7; cdr3_aa: CASSPDGTPYEQYF; cdr3_nt: TGTGCCAGCAGCCCAGATGGGACACCCTACGAGCAGTACTTC
clone_size: -; cdr3_length: 14; d_call: TRBD1; v_call: TRBV19; j_call: TRBJ2-1; cdr3_aa: CASSGTDRINEQFF; cdr3_nt: TGTGCCAGTAGCGGGACAGACAGGATCAATGAGCAGTTCTTC
clone_size: -; cdr3_length: 16; d_call: TRBD2; v_call: TRBV27; j_call: TRBJ2-1; cdr3_aa: CASTSLREVENHEQFF; cdr3_nt: TGTGCCAGCACCTCGCTGCGGGAGGTGGAGAATCATGAGCAGTTCTTC
clone_size: -; cdr3_length: 15; d_call: -; v_call: TRBV9; j_call: TRBJ1-2; cdr3_aa: CASSVAIQEGSGYTF; cdr3_nt: TGTGCCAGCAGCGTAGCGATACAGGAAGGCTCCGGCTACACCTTC